The source of this TCR beta chain is a study of blood T cell repertoires in COVID-19. Turning to the study itself: From the United States, Italy and Spain came samples of acute and convalescent COVID-19. PBMCs, B-cell-depleted T cells, or T cells provided the cDNA or gDNA that made up the material.

Germline assignment: CDR1 MNHEY and CDR2 SMNVEV (reference sequence). V was clipped by 6 bases and J by 1 base; unmatched bases: 20. The length of the CDR3 is 20 residues. Authors' analysis steps: Amplification of reference gene primers provided the estimated nucleated cell counts. Generated by immunoSEQ multiplex PCR, the TCRdb table keeps only in-frame clones and is missing some. V, J and clone size reflect that table, while D and trimming were determined from the DNA. The table records roughly 200,000 clones, 85% of them present only once. This sequence joins TRBV27 and TRBJ1-5, with 8 bases fitting TRBD1. Sequencing used peripheral blood. The TCR comes from a woman older than 75 with acute or convalescent COVID-19. The DNA of the CDR3 is TGTGCCAGCAGCCGCGGAGGCGACAGGGGAAGGGCTTACAGCAATCAGCCCCAGCATTTT. Translated, it gives CASSRGGDRGRAYSNQPQHF.